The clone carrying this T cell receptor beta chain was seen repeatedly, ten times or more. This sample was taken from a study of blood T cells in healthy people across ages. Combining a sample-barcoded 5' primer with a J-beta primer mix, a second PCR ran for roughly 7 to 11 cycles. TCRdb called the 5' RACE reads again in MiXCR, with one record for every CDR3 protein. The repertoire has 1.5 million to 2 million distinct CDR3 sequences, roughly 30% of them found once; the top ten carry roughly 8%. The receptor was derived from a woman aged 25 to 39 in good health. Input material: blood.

The CDR3 nucleotides read TGCAGCGTTGTGGAAGACTACTACGAGCAGTACTTC. Translated, it gives CSVVEDYYEQYF. The J gene is TRBJ2-7, the V gene TRBV29-1; D is possibly TRBD2 (5 bases). This CDR3 region has 12 residues. Trimming took 4 bases from V and 3 from J, leaving 10 bases between them. CDR1 is SQVTM, CDR2 ANQGSEA, per germline.